The source of this T cell receptor (beta chain) is a study of CD8 T cells in Susac syndrome. Peripheral blood CD8+ and CD4+ T cells were profiled by TCR beta sequencing. Negative isolation yielded CD4+ and CD8+ T cells, and FACS enriched TEMRA cells. Deletions cut 1 base from V and 5 bases from J, with 4 bases between. CDR3 size: 12 residues. CDR1 and CDR2 (germline): SEHNR, FQNEAQ (reference sequence). cDNA came from around 0.5 to 1 ug RNA primed by random hexamers. Each CDR3 protein is one row after TCRdb ran MiXCR on the immunoSEQ multiplex PCR reads. The sample includes 140,000 to 150,000 distinct CDR3 sequences, roughly 96% of them seen just once.

The chain combines TRBV7-9 with TRBJ2-3; no clear D. The specimen was CD4+ T cells from PBMCs. This TCR derives from a human donor with multiple sclerosis. The CDR3: CASSLDGDTQYF. CDR3 DNA: TGTGCCAGCAGCTTAGATGGAGATACGCAGTATTTT.